These 11 T cell receptor beta chains share one sample of origin, sequenced in a study of T cells in Graves' hyperthyroidism and ophthalmopathy. Regions amplified from RNA transcripts were the TCR beta CDR3 regions. Primed by the HTBI set, a first-round RT-PCR was run on the TCR CDR3. One entry per CDR3 protein, called by TCRdb with MiXCR from the multiplex PCR reads. Of about 720,000 distinct CDR3 sequences listed, roughly 17% were seen once; the top ten hold under 8.5%. The specimen sequenced was blood. The receptors derive from a man between 18 and 29 years old with Graves' hyperthyroidism.

This clonotype was found many times. This chain connects TRBV29-1 to TRBJ1-2, with unresolved D. Germline V gives CDR1 SQVTM, CDR2 ANQGSEA. This CDR3 has 11 residues. V dropped 3 bases and J dropped 3 bases, with 5 bases sitting between them. CDR3 sequence reads: CSVEGDYGYTF. The CDR3 DNA sequence: TGCAGCGTTGAGGGAGACTATGGCTACACCTTC.

The table lists this clonotype with many counts. In nucleotides, the CDR3 is TGTGCCAGCTCAGATTCGGGACAGGGAGGTCAGCCCCAGCATTTT. Translating it yields CASSDSGQGGQPQHF. The gene calls are TRBV18 and TRBJ1-5; 9 bases match TRBD1. V lost 5 bases to trimming and J lost 6 bases; unmatched junction nucleotides: 8. The CDR3 is 15 amino acids. The germline gives CDR1 KGHSH, CDR2 LQKENI.

This clonotype was seen a few times. This rearrangement joins TRBV12-3 or TRBV12-4 to TRBJ2-4, with D perhaps TRBD1 (5 bases). This CDR3 region has 16 residues. V gave up 4 bases and J gave up 0 bases, with 13 bases separating them. The CDR3 coding sequence is TGTGCCAGCAGTTCCCTGGACACCCTAGCCAAAAACATTCAGTACTTC. Its translation is CASSSLDTLAKNIQYF.

This clonotype was seen more than once but under ten times. A clone one base away is much larger, so this may be a read error. The chain employs TRBV28 and TRBJ2-7, with D perhaps TRBD1 (6 bases). CDR3 size: 14 residues. Trimming took off 4 bases at V and 2 bases at J, with 12 bases between the two ends. CDR1 is MDHEN and CDR2 is SYDVKM in the germline V gene. CDR3 region: CASSCPGQAYEQYF. CDR3 coding DNA: TGTGCCAGCAGTTGTCCGGGACAAGCCTACGAGCAGTACTTC.

This chain connects TRBV5-5 to TRBJ2-7, with 9 bases fitting TRBD1. The end of the DNA fits TRBJ2-1 better, so the J call may be wrong. The CDR3 has 15 amino acids. Germline loops: CDR1 SGHKS, CDR2 YYEKEE (reference sequence). CDR3 amino acids: CASRAGQGLSYEQFF. The CDR3 DNA sequence: TGTGCCAGCAGGGCGGGACAGGGCCTCTCCTACGAGCAGTTCTTC.

This clonotype has a handful of counts. This chain connects TRBV7-9 to TRBJ1-5, with D maybe TRBD1 (5 bases). Trimming removed 4 bases from V and 7 bases from J, with 14 bases in between. The germline V gene has CDR1 SEHNR and CDR2 FQNEAQ (reference sequence). This CDR3 region has 14 residues. The CDR3 DNA reads as TGTGCCAGCAGCTCAGGGTTCTCTATACAGCCCCAGCATTTT. It translates to CASSSGFSIQPQHF.

This clonotype was recorded many times. The rearrangement joins TRBV28 to TRBJ2-3; 7 bases align to TRBD2. Germline V lookup: CDR1 MDHEN, CDR2 SYDVKM. This CDR3 has 16 residues. V was clipped by 6 bases and J by 6 bases; unmatched bases: 15. In DNA form, the CDR3 reads TGTGCCAGCAGCCCTACCTCCTGGGGGGGGGGTGATACGCAGTATTTT. This sequence encodes CASSPTSWGGGDTQYF.

In its sample, this clonotype was seen many times. J is TRBJ2-1 and V is TRBV27; no clear D gene. This CDR3 is 13 amino acids long. Trimming removed 3 bases at V and 4 bases at J, with 7 bases between. In germline, CDR1 is MNHEY, CDR2 SMNVEV (reference sequence). CDR3 sequence reads: CASSFDHYNEQFF. For the CDR3, the DNA is TGTGCCAGCAGTTTTGACCATTACAATGAGCAGTTCTTC.

This sequence joins TRBV12-3 or TRBV12-4 and TRBJ1-3; D remains unclear. Trimming removed 1 base from V and 2 bases from J, with 12 bases in between. This CDR3 is built from 16 residues. This CDR3 reads CASSLGSPTAGNTIYF. For the CDR3, the DNA is TGTGCCAGCAGTTTAGGATCGCCCACGGCTGGAAACACCATATATTTT.

About this clonotype itself: A much larger clone sits a single nucleotide away, making a read error possible. J is TRBJ2-3 and V is TRBV19; TRBD2 might be the D (5 bases). The CDR3 is made up of 14 amino acids. CDR1 LNHDA and CDR2 SQIVND come from the germline V gene (reference sequence). The CDR3 loop is CASRWRKSTDTRYF. The DNA of the CDR3 is TGTGCCAGTAGATGGAGGAAGAGCACAGATACGCGGTATTTT. Together with reference TRBV19 and TRBJ2-3, the CDR3 gives the full variable domain: DGGITQSPKYLFRKEGQNVTLSCEQNLNHDAMYWYRQDPGQGLRLIYYSQIVNDFQKGDIAEGYSVSREKKESFPLTVTSAQKNPTAFYLCASRWRKSTDTRYFGPGTRLTVL.

This clonotype occurred a few times. The chain employs TRBV28 and TRBJ1-5; 8 bases map to TRBD1. The CDR3 loop spans 14 amino acids. Losses at the gene ends were 6 bases for V and 6 bases for J; bases not matched to a gene: 7. Looked up from germline, CDR1 is MDHEN and CDR2 is SYDVKM. The CDR3 sequence: CASRHRGEVQPQHF. The CDR3 DNA reads TGTGCCAGCAGGCACAGGGGGGAGGTTCAGCCCCAGCATTTT. The full variable domain, rest sourced from reference TRBV28 and TRBJ1-5, is DVKVTQSSRYLVKRTGEKVFLECVQDMDHENMFWYRQDPGLGLRLIYFSYDVKMKEKGDIPEGYSVSREKKERFSLILESASTNQTSMYLCASRHRGEVQPQHFGDGTRLSIL.